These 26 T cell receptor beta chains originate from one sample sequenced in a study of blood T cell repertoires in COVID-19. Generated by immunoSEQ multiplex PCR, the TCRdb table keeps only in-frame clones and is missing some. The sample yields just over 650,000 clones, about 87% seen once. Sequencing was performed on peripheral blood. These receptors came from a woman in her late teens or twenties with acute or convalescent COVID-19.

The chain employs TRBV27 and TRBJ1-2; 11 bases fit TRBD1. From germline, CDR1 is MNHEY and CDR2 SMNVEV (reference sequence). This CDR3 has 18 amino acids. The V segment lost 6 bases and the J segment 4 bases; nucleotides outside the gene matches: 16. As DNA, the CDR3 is TGTGCCAGCAGCTGGGCGATAGATGGGACAGGGGGTATCTATGGCTACACCTTC. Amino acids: CASSWAIDGTGGIYGYTF.

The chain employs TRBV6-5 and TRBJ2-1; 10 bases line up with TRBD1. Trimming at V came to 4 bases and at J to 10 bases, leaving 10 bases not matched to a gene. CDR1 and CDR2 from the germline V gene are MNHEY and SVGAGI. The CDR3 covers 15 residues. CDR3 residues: CASSSTGTGVREQFF. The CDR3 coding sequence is TGTGCCAGCAGTTCCACGGGGACAGGGGTGAGGGAGCAGTTCTTC.

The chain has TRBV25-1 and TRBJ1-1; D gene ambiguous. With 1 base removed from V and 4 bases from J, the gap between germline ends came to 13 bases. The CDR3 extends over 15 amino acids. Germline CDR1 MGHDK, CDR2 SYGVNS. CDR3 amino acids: CASSEFVGSGTEAFF. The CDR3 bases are TGTGCCAGCAGTGAATTTGTAGGTAGCGGCACTGAAGCTTTCTTT.

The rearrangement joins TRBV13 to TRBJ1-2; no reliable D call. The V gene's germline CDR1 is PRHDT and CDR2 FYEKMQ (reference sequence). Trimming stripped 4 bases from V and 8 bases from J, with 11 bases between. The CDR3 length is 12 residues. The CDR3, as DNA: TGTGCCAGCAGCTCCGGACGGGGAGGCTACACCTTC. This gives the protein CASSSGRGGYTF.

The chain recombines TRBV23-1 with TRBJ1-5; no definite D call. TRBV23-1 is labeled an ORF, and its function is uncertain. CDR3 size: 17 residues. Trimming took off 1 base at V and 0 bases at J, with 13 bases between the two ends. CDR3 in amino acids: CASSQFLSPGSNQPQHF. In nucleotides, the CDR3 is TGCGCCAGCAGTCAATTCCTCTCTCCCGGTAGCAATCAGCCCCAGCATTTT.

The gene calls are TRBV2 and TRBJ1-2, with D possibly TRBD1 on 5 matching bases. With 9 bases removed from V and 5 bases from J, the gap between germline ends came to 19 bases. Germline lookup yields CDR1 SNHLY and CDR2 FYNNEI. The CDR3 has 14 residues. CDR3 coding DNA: TGTGCCAGGGCTATTGACAGATTCCTGTATGGCTACACCTTC. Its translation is CARAIDRFLYGYTF.

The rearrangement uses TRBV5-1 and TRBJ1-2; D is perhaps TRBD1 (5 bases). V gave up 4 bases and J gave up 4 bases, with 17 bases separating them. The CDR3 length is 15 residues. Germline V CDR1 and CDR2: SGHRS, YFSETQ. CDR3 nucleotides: TGCGCCAGCAGCCTGGAAGGGGCGTCCTCCTATGGCTACACCTTC. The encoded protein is CASSLEGASSYGYTF.

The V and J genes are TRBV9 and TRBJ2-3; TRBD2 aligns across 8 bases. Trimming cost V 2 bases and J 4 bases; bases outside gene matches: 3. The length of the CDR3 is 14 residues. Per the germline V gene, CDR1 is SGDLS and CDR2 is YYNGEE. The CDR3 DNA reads TGTGCCAGCAGCGTGAGCGGGGGTGCAGATACGCAGTATTTT. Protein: CASSVSGGADTQYF. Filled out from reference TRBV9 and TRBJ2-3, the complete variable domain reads DSGVTQTPKHLITATGQRVTLRCSPRSGDLSVYWYQQSLDQGLQFLIQYYNGEERAKGNILERFSAQQFPDLHSELNLSSLELGDSALYFCASSVSGGADTQYFGPGTRLTVL.

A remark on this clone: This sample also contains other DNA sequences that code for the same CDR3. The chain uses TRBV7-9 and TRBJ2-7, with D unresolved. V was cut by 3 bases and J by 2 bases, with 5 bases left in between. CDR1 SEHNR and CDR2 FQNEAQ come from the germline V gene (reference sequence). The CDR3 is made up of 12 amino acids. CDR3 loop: CASSFGPYEQYF. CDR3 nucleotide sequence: TGTGCCAGCAGCTTTGGGCCCTACGAGCAGTACTTC.

The CDR3 DNA sequence: TGTGCCAGCAGTGAGAGCCCGGGCACTGAAGCTTTCTTT. Its translation is CASSESPGTEAFF. The gene calls are TRBV6-4 and TRBJ1-1; D unclear. Germline V gene sequence: CDR1 MRHNA, CDR2 SNTAGT. V shed 3 bases and J shed 4 bases, with 9 bases lying between them. The CDR3 loop spans 13 amino acids.

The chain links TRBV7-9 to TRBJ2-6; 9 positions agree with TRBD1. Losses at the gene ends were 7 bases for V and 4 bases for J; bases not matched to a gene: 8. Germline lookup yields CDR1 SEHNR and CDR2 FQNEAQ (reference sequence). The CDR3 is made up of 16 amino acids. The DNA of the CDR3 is TGTGCCAGCATAATCACAGGGGGCTCCGGGGCCAACGTCCTGACTTTC. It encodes CASIITGGSGANVLTF. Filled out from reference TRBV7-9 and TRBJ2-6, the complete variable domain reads DTGVSQNPRHKITKRGQNVTFRCDPISEHNRLYWYRQTLGQGPEFLTYFQNEAQLEKSRLLSDRFSAERPKGSFSTLEIQRTEQGDSAMYLCASIITGGSGANVLTFGAGSRLTVL.

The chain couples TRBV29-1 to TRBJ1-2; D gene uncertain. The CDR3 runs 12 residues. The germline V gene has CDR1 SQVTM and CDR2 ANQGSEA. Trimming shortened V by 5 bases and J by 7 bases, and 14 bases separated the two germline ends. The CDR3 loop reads CSVYGGWGGYTF. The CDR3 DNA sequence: TGCAGCGTTTATGGAGGGTGGGGTGGCTACACCTTC.

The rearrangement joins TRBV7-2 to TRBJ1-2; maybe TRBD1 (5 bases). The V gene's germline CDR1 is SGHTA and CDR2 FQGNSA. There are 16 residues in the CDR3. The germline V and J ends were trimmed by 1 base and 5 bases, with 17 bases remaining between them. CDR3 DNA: TGTGCCAGCAGCTTAGGCCAGGACATGAACCGTTATGGCTACACCTTC. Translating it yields CASSLGQDMNRYGYTF. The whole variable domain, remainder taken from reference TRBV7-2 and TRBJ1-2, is GAGVSQSPSNKVTEKGKDVELRCDPISGHTALYWYRQSLGQGLEFLIYFQGNSAPDKSGLPSDRFSAERTGGSVSTLTIQRTQQEDSAVYLCASSLGQDMNRYGYTFGSGTRLTVV.

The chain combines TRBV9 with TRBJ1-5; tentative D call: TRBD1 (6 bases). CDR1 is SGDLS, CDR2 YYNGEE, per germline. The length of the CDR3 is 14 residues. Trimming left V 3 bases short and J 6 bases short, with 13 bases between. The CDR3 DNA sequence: TGTGCCAGCAGCGCCCGGGACATACTTCAGCCCCAGCATTTT. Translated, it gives CASSARDILQPQHF.

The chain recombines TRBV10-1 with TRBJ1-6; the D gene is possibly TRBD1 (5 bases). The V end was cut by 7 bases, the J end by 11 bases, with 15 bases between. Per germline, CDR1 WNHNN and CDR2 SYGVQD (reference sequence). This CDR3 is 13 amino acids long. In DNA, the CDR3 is TGCGCCAGCATAGGGGAACAGGAACCACCCCTCCACTTT. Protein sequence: CASIGEQEPPLHF.

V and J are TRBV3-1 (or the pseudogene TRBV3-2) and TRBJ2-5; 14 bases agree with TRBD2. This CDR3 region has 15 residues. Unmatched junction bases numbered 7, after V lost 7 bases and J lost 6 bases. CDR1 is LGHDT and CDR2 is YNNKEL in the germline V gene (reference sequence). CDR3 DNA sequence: TGTGCCAGCAACAGGGGACTAGCGGGGGCCCAGACCCAGTACTTC. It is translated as CASNRGLAGAQTQYF.

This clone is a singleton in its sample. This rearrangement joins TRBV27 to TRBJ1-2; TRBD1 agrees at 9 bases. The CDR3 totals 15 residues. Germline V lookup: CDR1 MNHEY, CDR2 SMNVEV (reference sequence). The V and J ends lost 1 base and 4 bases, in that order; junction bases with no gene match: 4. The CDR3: CASSLWGQGGYGYTF. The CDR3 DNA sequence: TGTGCCAGCAGTTTATGGGGACAGGGTGGCTATGGCTACACCTTC.

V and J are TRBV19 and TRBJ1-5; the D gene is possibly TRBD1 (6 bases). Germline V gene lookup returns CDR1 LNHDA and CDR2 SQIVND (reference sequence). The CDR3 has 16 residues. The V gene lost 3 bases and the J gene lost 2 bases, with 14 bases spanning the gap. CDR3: CASSIGSGGGNQPQHF. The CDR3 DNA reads TGTGCCAGTAGTATCGGCTCGGGGGGCGGCAATCAGCCCCAGCATTTT.

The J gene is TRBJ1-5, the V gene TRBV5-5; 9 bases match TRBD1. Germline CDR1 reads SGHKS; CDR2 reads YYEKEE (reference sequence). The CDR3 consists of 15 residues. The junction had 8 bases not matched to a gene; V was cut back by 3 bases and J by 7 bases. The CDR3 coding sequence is TGTGCCAGCAGCTGGGGACAGGGAGGAGTACAGCCCCAGCATTTT. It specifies CASSWGQGGVQPQHF.

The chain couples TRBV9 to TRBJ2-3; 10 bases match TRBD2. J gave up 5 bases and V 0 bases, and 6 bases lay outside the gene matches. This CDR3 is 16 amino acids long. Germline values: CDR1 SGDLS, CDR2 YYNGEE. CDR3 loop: CASSVVGSGGRDTQYF. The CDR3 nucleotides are TGTGCCAGCAGCGTAGTAGGTAGCGGGGGGAGAGATACGCAGTATTTT.

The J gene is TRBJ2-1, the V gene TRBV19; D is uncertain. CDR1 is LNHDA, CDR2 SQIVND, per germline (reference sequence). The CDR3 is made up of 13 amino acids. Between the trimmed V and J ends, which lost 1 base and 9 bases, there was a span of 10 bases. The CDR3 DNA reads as TGTGCCAGTAGTATAGGGCCGGGTCCTGAGCAGTTCTTC. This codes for CASSIGPGPEQFF.

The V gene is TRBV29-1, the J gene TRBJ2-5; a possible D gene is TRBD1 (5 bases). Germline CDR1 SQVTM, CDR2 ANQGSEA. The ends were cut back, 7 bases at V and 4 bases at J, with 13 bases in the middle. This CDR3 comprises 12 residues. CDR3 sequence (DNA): TGCAGCGGCTCCAGGGCTGGAGAGACCCAGTACTTC. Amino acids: CSGSRAGETQYF.

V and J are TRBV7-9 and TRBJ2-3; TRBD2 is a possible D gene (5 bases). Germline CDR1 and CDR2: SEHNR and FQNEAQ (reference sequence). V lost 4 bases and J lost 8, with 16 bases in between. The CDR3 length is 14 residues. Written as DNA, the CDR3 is TGTGCCAGCAGCTCAGGACCGAGCGGCAGTACGCAGTATTTT. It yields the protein CASSSGPSGSTQYF.

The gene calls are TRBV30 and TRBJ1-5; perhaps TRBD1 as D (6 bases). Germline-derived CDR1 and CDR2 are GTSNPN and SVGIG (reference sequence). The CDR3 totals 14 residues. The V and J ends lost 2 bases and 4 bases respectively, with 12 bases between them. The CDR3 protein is CAWSISTGNQPQHF. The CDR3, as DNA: TGTGCCTGGAGTATTTCTACAGGGAATCAGCCCCAGCATTTT.

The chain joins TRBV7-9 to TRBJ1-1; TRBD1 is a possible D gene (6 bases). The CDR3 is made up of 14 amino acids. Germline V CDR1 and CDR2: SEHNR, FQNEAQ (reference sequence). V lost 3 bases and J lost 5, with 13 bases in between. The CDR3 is CASSLGTQGTEAFF. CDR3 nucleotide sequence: TGTGCCAGCAGCTTGGGGACCCAGGGGACTGAAGCTTTCTTT.

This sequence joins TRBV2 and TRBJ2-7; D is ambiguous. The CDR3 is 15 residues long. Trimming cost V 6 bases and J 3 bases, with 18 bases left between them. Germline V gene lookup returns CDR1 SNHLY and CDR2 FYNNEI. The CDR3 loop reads CASREELWKIYEQYF. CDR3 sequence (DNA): TGTGCCAGCAGAGAGGAACTGTGGAAGATCTACGAGCAGTACTTC.